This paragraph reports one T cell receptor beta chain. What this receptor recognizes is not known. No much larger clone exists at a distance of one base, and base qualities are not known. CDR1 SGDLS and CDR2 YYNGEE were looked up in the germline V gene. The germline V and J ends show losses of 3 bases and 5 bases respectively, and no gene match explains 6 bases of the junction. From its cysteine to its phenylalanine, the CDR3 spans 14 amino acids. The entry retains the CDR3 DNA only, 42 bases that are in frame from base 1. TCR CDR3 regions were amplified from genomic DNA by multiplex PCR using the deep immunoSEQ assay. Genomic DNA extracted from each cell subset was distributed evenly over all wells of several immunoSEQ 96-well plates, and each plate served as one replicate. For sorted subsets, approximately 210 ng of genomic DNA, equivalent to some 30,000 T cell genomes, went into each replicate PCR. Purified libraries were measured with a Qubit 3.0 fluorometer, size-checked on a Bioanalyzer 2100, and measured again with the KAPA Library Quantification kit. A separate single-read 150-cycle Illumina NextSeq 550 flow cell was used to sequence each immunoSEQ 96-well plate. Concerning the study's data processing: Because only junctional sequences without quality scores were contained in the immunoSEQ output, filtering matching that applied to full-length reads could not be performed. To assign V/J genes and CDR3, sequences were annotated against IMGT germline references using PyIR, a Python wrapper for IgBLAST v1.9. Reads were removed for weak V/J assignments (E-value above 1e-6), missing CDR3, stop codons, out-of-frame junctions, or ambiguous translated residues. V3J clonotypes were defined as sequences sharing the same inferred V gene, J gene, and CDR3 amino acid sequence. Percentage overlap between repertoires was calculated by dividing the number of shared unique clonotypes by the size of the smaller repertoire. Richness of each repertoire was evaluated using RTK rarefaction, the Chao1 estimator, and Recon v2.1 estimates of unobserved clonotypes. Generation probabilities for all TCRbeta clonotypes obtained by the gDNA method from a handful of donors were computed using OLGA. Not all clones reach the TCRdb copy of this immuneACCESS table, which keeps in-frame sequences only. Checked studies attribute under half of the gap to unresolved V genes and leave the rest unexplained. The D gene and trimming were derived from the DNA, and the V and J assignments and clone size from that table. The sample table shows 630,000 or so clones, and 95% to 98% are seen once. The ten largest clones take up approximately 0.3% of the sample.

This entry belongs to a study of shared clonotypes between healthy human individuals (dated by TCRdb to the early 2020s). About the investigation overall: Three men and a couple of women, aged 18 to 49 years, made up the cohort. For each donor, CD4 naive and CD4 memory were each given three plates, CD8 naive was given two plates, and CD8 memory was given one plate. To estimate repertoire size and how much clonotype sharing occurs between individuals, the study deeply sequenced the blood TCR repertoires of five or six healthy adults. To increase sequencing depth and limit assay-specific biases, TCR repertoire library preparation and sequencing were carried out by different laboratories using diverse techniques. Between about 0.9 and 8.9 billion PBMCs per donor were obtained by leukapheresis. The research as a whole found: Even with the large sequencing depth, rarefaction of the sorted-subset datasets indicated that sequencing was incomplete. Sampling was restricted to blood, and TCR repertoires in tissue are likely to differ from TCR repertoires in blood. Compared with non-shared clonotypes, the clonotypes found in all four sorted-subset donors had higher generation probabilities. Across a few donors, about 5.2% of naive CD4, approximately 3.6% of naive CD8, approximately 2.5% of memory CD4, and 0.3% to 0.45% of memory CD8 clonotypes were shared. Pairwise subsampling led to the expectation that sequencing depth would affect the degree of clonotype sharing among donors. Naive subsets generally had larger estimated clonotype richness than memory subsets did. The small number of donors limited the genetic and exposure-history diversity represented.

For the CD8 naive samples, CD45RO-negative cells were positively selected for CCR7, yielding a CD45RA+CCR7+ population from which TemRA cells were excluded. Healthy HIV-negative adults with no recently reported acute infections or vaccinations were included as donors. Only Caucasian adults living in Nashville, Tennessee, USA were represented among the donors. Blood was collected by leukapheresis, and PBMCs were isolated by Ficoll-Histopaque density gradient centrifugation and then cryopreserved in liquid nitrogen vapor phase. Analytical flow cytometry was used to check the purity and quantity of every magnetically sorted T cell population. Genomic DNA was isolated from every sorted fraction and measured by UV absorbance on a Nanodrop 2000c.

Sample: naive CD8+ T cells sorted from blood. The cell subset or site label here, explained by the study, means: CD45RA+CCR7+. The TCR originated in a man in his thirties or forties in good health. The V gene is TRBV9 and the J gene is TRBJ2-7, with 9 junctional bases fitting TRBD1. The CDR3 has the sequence CASSAGTGIDEQYF. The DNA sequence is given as TGTGCCAGCAGCGCCGGGACAGGGATCGACGAGCAGTACTTC.